This T cell receptor beta chain originates from a study of regulatory T cells in long-lasting Graves disease. Study conclusions and caveats: Persistent patients shared more public clonotypes (approximately 2,500) than new patients (roughly 970).

Construction of the TCR beta libraries employed iRepertoire HTBI primers in conjunction with Arm-PCR of CDR3 regions. MiXCR was run by TCRdb on the multiplex PCR reads, yielding one entry per CDR3 protein. In the table there are 300,000 to 450,000 distinct CDR3 sequences, 15% to 17% of which are singletons. Time point of the sample: newly diagnosed GD, antithyroid drugs for less than 3 months. The TCR library was made from RNA that had been extracted from PBMCs in TRIzol. This clonotype was counted a few times. Its antigen is undetermined. The source is a female donor with Graves disease. Here the sequenced sample was peripheral blood mononuclear cells (PBMCs), taken at new diagnosis, from a patient treated with antithyroid drugs.

CDR3 residues: CASTSYGSQPQHF. In DNA form, the CDR3 reads TGTGCCAGCACCAGTTACGGGAGTCAGCCCCAGCATTTT. V gene TRBV5-5 combines with J gene TRBJ1-5; D remains unclear. V was shortened by 6 bases and J by 6 bases, with 13 bases between the two germline ends. The CDR3 length is 13 residues. CDR1 SGHKS and CDR2 YYEKEE come from the germline V gene (reference sequence).